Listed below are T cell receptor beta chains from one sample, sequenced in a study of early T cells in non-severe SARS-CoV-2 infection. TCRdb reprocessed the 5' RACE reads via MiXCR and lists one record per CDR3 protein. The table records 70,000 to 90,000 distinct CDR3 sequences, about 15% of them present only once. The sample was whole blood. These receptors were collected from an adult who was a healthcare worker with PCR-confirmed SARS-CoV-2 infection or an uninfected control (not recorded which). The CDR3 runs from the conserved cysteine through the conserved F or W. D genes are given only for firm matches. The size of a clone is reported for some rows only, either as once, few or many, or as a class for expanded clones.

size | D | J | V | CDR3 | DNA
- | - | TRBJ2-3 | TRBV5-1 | CASRPGLTTDTQYF | TGCGCCAGCAGGCCGGGACTCACCACAGATACGCAGTATTTT
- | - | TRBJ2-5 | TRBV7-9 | CASSFQGGSFETQYF | TGTGCCAGCAGCTTTCAGGGAGGTTCGTTTGAGACCCAGTACTTC
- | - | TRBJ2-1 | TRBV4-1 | CASSQKDNEQFF | TGCGCCAGCAGCCAAAAAGACAATGAGCAGTTCTTC
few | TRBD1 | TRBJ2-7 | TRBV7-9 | CASSSIRDRVINEQYF | TGTGCCAGCAGCTCGATCCGGGACAGGGTAATCAACGAGCAGTACTTC
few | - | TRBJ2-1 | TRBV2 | CASSENRLQKKQFF | TGTGCCAGCAGTGAAAACCGACTTCAGAAAAAGCAGTTCTTC
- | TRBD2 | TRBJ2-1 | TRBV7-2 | CASSLALGLAGGEQFF | TGTGCCAGCAGCTTAGCGCTCGGACTAGCGGGAGGTGAGCAGTTCTTC
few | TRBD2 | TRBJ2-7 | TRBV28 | CASSLPGTSGRSTYEQYF | TGTGCCAGCAGTTTACCGGGGACTAGCGGGAGGTCGACCTACGAGCAGTACTTC
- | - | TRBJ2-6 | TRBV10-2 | CASSPVRGSGANVLTF | TGCGCCAGCAGCCCTGTCCGGGGCTCGGGGGCCAACGTCCTGACTTTC
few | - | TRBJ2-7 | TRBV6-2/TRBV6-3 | CASSYALEGREQYF | TGTGCCAGCAGTTACGCCCTCGAAGGACGCGAGCAGTACTTC
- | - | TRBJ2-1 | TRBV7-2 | CASSLGNSNEQFF | TGTGCCAGCAGCTTAGGGAATAGCAATGAGCAGTTCTTC
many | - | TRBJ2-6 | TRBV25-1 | CASSEWRGAGANVLTF | TGTGCCAGCAGTGAATGGAGGGGGGCTGGGGCCAACGTCCTGACTTTC
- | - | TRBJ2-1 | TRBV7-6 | CASSQSGLIYHEQFF | TGTGCCAGCAGCCAAAGCGGGCTCATTTACCATGAGCAGTTCTTC
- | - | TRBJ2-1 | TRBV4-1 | CASSHPGTVYNEQFF | TGCGCCAGCAGCCACCCCGGGACGGTTTACAATGAGCAGTTCTTC
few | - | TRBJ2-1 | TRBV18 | CASSGPYHNEQFF | TGTGCCAGCTCGGGGCCGTACCACAATGAGCAGTTCTTC
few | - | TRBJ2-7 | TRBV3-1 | CASSSPTYEQYF | TGTGCCAGCAGCTCGCCGACCTACGAGCAGTACTTC
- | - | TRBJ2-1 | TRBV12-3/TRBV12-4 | CASSYIGLNEQFF | TGTGCCAGCAGTTATATAGGACTCAATGAGCAGTTCTTC
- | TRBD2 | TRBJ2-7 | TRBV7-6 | CASAIRGGPTNYEQYF | TGTGCCAGCGCCATCCGGGGGGGGCCCACCAACTACGAGCAGTACTTC
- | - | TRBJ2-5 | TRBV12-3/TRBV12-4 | CASSPPSLTESQYF | TGTGCCAGCAGTCCCCCAAGTCTCACAGAGAGCCAGTACTTC
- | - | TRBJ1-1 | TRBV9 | CASSVTGNTEAFF | TGTGCCAGCAGCGTGACCGGAAACACTGAAGCTTTCTTT
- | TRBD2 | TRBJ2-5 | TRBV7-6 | CASSPPWAGGETQYF | TGTGCCAGCAGTCCCCCGTGGGCGGGAGGCGAGACCCAGTACTTC
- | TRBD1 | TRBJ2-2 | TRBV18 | CASSRDRQGVHYTGELFF | TGTGCCAGCTCAAGGGACCGACAGGGAGTCCACTATACCGGGGAGCTGTTTTTT
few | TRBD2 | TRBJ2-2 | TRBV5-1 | CASSSGLANGAGELFF | TGCGCCAGCAGCTCGGGACTAGCAAATGGGGCCGGGGAGCTGTTTTTT
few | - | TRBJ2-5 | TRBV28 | CASNKKGFEETQYF | TGTGCCAGCAATAAAAAGGGTTTCGAAGAGACCCAGTACTTC
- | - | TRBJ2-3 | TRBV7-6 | CASSAARTGTDTQYF | TGTGCCAGCAGCGCTGCCCGGACAGGCACAGATACGCAGTATTTT
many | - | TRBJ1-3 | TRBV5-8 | CASSLRFSGNTIYF | TGTGCCAGCAGCCTACGGTTCTCTGGAAACACCATATATTTT
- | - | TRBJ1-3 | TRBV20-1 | CSARPPASGNTIYF | TGCAGTGCTAGACCTCCGGCCTCTGGAAACACCATATATTTT
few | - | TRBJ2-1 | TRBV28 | CASSWQGSYNEQFF | TGTGCCAGCAGCTGGCAGGGGTCCTACAATGAGCAGTTCTTC
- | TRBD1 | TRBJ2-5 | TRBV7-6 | CASSWDRAETQYF | TGTGCCAGCAGTTGGGACAGGGCTGAGACCCAGTACTTC
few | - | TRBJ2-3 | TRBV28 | CASSTTAGGDTQYF | TGTGCCAGCAGCACTACGGCCGGTGGGGATACGCAGTATTTT
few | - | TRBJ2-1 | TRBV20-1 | CSAPSLIYNEQFF | TGCAGTGCTCCCAGCCTCATTTACAATGAGCAGTTCTTC
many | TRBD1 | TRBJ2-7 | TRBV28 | CASKVTGARDEQYF | TGTGCCAGCAAGGTGACAGGGGCAAGGGACGAGCAGTACTTC
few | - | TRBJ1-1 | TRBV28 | CASSPMGDSAEAFF | TGTGCCAGCAGCCCGATGGGGGACTCTGCAGAGGCTTTCTTT
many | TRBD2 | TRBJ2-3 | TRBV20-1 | CSARVRLAGVADTQYF | TGCAGTGCTAGAGTAAGGCTAGCGGGAGTCGCAGATACGCAGTATTTT
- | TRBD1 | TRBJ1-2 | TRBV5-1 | CASRGTDYGYTF | TGCGCCAGCAGAGGGACAGACTATGGCTACACCTTC
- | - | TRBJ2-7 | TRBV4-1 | CASSQIGFGSYEQYF | TGCGCCAGCAGCCAAATCGGTTTCGGGTCCTACGAGCAGTACTTC
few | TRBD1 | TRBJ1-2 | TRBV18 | CASSPGTGGFYGYTF | TGTGCCAGCTCGCCCGGGACAGGGGGCTTCTATGGCTACACCTTC
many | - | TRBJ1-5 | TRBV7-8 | CASSLGRREGQPQHF | TGTGCCAGCAGCTTAGGACGGCGGGAGGGCCAGCCCCAGCATTTT
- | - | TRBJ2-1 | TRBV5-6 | CASSLGQDRLNEQFF | TGTGCCAGCAGCTTGGGCCAGGACCGACTAAATGAGCAGTTCTTC
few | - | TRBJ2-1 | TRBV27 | CASSLYGSVSYNEQFF | TGTGCCAGCAGTTTATACGGGAGTGTCTCCTACAATGAGCAGTTCTTC
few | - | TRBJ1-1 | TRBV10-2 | CASSGAWSTEAFF | TGCGCCAGCAGTGGGGCTTGGAGTACTGAAGCTTTCTTT
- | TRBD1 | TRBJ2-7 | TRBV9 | CASSVGSGGSVYEQYF | TGTGCCAGCAGCGTAGGGTCAGGGGGCTCCGTCTACGAGCAGTACTTC
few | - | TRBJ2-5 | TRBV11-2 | CASSLVSREETQYF | TGTGCCAGCAGCTTAGTTTCACGGGAAGAGACCCAGTACTTC
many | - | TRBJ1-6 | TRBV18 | CASSPGGSGSPLHF | TGTGCCAGCTCACCGGGAGGGTCAGGCTCACCCCTCCACTTT
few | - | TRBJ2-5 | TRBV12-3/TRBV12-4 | CASSFRAETQYF | TGTGCCAGCAGTTTTCGGGCGGAGACCCAGTACTTC
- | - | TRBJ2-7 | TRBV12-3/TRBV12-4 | CASSTTRDLPIYEQYF | TGTGCCAGCAGCACTACCCGGGACTTACCGATATACGAGCAGTACTTC
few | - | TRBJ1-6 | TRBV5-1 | CASSLGQLSSPLHF | TGCGCCAGCAGCTTGGGACAATTAAGCTCACCCCTCCACTTT
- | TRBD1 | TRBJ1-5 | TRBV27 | CASSGGDSNQPQHF | TGTGCCAGCTCAGGGGGCGATAGCAATCAGCCCCAGCATTTT
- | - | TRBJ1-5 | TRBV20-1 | CSARGSQPQHF | TGCAGTGCTAGAGGGAGCCAGCCCCAGCATTTT